This TCR beta chain is drawn from a study of T cell responses to AZD1222 COVID-19 vaccine. With 1 base removed from V and 8 bases from J, the gap between germline ends came to 17 bases. In germline, CDR1 is MNHEY, CDR2 SVGAGI. This CDR3 has 15 residues. Method: immunoSEQ multiplex PCR; TCRdb's copy keeps in-frame clones and lacks some. The data contain about 150,000 clones, approximately 90% of them singletons. This sequence joins TRBV6-5 and TRBJ1-2, with a possible D match to TRBD1 (5 bases). This clonotype originated in an adult who received the AZD1222 COVID-19 vaccine. The sequencing here drew on peripheral blood, taken 28 days after the second AZD1222 dose. In DNA, the CDR3 is TGTGCCAGCAGTTACTGGGGCCCCGCTGGTGGGGGCTACACCTTC. It specifies CASSYWGPAGGGYTF.